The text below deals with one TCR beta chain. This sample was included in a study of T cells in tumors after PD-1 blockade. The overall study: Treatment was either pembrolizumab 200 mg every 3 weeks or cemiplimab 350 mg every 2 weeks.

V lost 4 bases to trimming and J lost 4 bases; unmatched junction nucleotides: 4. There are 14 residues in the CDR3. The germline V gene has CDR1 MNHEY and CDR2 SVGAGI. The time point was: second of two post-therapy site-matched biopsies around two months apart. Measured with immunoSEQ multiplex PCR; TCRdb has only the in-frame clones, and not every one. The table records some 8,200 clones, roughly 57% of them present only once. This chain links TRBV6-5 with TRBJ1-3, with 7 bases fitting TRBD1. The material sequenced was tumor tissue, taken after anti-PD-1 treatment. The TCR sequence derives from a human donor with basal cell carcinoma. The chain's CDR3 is CASSWTGPGNTIYF. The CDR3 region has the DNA TGTGCCAGCAGTTGGACAGGCCCCGGAAACACCATATATTTT.